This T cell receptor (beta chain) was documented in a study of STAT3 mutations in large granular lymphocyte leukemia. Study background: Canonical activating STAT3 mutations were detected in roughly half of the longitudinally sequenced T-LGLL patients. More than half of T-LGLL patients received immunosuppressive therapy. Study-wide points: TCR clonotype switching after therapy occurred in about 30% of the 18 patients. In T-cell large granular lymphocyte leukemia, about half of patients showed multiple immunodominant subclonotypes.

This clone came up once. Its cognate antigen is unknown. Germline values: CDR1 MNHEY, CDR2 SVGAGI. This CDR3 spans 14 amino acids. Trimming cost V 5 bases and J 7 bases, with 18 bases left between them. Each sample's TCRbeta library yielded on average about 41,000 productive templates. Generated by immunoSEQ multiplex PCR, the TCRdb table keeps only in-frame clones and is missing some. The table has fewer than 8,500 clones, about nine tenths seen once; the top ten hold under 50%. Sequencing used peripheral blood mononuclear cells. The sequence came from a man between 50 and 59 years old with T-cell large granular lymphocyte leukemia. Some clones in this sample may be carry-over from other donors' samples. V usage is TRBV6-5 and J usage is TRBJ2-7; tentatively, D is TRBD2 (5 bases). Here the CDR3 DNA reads TGTGCCAGCAGTCCGGCGGGTATAGTGAAGGAGCAGTACTTC. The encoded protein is CASSPAGIVKEQYF.